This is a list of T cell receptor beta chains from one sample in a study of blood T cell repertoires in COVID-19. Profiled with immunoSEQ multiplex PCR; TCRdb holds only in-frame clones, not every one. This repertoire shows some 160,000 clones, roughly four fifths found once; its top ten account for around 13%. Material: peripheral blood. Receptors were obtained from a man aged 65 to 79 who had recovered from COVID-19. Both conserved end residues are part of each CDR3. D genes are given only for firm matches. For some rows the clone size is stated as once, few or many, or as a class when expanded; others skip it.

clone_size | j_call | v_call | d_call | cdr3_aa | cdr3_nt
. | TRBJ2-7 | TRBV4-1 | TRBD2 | CASSQANLGTRPTVVYEQYF | TGCGCCAGCAGCCAAGCCAACCTAGGGACTAGGCCTACAGTTGTCTACGAGCAGTACTTC
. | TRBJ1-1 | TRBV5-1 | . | CASSEMTGTNTEAFF | TGCGCCAGCAGCGAGATGACGGGAACAAACACTGAAGCTTTCTTT
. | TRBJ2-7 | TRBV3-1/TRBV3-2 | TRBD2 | CASSPQQAGTYEQYF | TGTGCCAGCAGCCCTCAGCAAGCGGGAACCTACGAGCAGTACTTC
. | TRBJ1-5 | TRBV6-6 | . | CASSPTTVNQPQHF | TGTGCCAGCAGTCCCACGACAGTAAATCAGCCCCAGCATTTT
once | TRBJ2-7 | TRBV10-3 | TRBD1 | CAISVETGGIYEQYF | TGTGCCATCAGTGTTGAGACAGGGGGGATATACGAGCAGTACTTC
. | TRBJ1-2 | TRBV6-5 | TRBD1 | CASSRRGQEYGYTF | TGTGCCAGCAGTCGAAGGGGACAGGAATATGGCTACACCTTC
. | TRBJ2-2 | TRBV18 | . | CASSPGEADTGELFF | TGTGCCAGCTCACCCGGGGAGGCGGACACCGGGGAGCTGTTTTTT
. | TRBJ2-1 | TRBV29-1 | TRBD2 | CSVDIGGRGGEQFF | TGCAGCGTTGATATAGGCGGGAGGGGAGGAGAGCAGTTCTTC
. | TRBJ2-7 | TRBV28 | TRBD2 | CASSDGTSGYYEQYF | TGTGCCAGCAGTGACGGGACTAGCGGTTACTACGAGCAGTACTTC
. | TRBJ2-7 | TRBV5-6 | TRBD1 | CASSLEGQGYVYREQYF | TGTGCCAGCAGCTTGGAGGGACAGGGATACGTATATAGGGAGCAGTACTTC
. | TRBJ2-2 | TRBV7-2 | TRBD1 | CASSPYRGDTGELFF | TGTGCCAGCAGCCCATACAGGGGGGACACCGGGGAGCTGTTTTTT
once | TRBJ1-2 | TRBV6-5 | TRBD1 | CASSYSDRAYGYTF | TGTGCCAGCAGTTACTCTGACAGGGCCTATGGCTACACCTTC
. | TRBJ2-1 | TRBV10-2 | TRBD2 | CASSEPSGRARNEQFF | TGCGCCAGCAGTGAGCCTAGCGGGAGGGCTCGGAATGAGCAGTTCTTC
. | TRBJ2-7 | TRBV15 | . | CATSRDPGAPLPREQYF | TGTGCCACCAGCAGAGATCCAGGGGCGCCTTTGCCTCGAGAGCAGTACTTC
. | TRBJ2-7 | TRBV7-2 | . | CASSPIGASSGEQYF | TGTGCCAGCAGCCCGATTGGCGCCAGCTCGGGGGAGCAGTACTTC
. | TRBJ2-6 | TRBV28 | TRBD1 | CASRAQGAGANVLTF | TGTGCCAGCAGGGCACAGGGGGCGGGGGCCAACGTCCTGACTTTC
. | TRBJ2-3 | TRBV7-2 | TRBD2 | CASSSGLAGVTDTQYF | TGTGCCAGCAGCTCCGGACTAGCGGGAGTCACAGATACGCAGTATTTT
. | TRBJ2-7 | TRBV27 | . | CASSPRDTPYEQYF | TGTGCCAGCAGTCCTCGGGACACCCCCTACGAGCAGTACTTC
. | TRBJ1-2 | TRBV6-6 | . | CASREVGAAGYTF | TGTGCCAGCAGAGAGGTGGGGGCGGCTGGCTACACCTTC
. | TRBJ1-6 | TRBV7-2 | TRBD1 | CASSPQGQGSSPLHF | TGTGCCAGCAGCCCCCAGGGACAGGGAAGTTCACCCCTCCACTTT
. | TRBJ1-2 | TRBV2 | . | CASSERGYYGYTF | TGTGCCAGCAGTGAGAGAGGGTACTATGGCTACACCTTC
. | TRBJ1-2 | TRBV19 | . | CASSLGARANYGYTF | TGTGCCAGTAGTCTTGGGGCCAGGGCTAACTATGGCTACACCTTC
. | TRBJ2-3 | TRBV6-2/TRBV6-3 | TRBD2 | CASSYDPSSGRDTDTQYF | TGTGCCAGCAGTTACGACCCCTCCAGCGGGAGGGACACAGATACGCAGTATTTT
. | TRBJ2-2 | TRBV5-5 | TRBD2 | CASSLFSSGSTGELFF | TGTGCCAGCAGCTTGTTCTCTAGCGGGAGCACCGGGGAGCTGTTTTTT
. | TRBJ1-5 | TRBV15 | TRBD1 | CATSQQGAGNQPQHF | TGTGCCACCAGCCAACAGGGGGCAGGCAATCAGCCCCAGCATTTT
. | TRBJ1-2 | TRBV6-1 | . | CASSDFGGRDGYTF | TGTGCCAGCAGTGATTTTGGGGGCAGGGATGGCTACACCTTC
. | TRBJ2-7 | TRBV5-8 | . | CASSLKAFPYEQYF | TGTGCCAGCAGCTTGAAAGCCTTCCCCTACGAGCAGTACTTC
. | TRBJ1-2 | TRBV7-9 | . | CASSSEHRAYGYTF | TGTGCCAGCAGCTCCGAGCACAGGGCTTATGGCTACACCTTC
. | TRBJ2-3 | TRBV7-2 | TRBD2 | CASSLQPVSGSTDTQYF | TGTGCCAGCAGCTTGCAGCCGGTTAGCGGGAGCACAGATACGCAGTATTTT
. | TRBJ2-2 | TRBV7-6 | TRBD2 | CASSFLAGESTGELFF | TGTGCCAGCAGCTTTCTAGCGGGAGAGAGTACCGGGGAGCTGTTTTTT
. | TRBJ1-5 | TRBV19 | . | CASTLGGAGVQPQHF | TGTGCCAGTACCCTGGGGGGGGCAGGGGTTCAGCCCCAGCATTTT
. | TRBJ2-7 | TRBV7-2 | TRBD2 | CASSFVAGGNSYEQYF | TGTGCCAGCAGCTTCGTGGCGGGAGGCAACTCCTACGAGCAGTACTTC
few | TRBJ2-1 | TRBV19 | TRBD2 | CASSKALAGVQFF | TGTGCCAGTAGTAAAGCGCTAGCGGGAGTTCAGTTCTTC
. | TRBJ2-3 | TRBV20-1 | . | CSLLAVDTQYF | TGCAGCCTCCTAGCTGTAGATACGCAGTATTTT
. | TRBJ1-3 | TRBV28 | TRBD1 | CASSPGQVLSGNTIYF | TGTGCCAGCAGTCCCGGACAGGTTCTCTCTGGAAACACCATATATTTT
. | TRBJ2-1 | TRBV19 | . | CASSSLAASYNEQFF | TGTGCCAGTAGTAGCCTGGCGGCTAGCTACAATGAGCAGTTCTTC
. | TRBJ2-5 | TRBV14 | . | CASSVNWGETQYF | TGTGCCAGCAGCGTGAATTGGGGCGAGACCCAGTACTTC
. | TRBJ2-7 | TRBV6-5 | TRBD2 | CASNPGVAGTYEQYF | TGTGCCAGCAACCCAGGGGTAGCGGGAACCTACGAGCAGTACTTC
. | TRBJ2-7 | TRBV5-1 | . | CASSFEEAAEQYF | TGCGCCAGCAGCTTTGAGGAGGCCGCCGAGCAGTACTTC
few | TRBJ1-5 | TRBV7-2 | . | CASSIGGNQPQHF | TGTGCCAGCAGTATAGGGGGCAATCAGCCCCAGCATTTT